These T cell receptor beta chains were read from a single sample in a study of beta chain features in type 1 diabetes. Sequencing was performed with immunoSEQ multiplex PCR; in TCRdb, only in-frame clones are kept and a portion is missing. The data contain roughly 730,000 clones, roughly an eighth of them singletons. Input material: naive CD4+ T cells from blood. These receptors were obtained from a young man with type 1 diabetes. CDR3s include the opening cysteine and the closing phenylalanine or tryptophan. The order of the fields is CDR3 protein, CDR3 DNA, clone size, V gene, D gene, J gene. The D gene is left open where the match is weak. Expanded clones are given a class, and other clones once, few, many or no size at all.

CDR3 protein: CAISEFGTGSTDTQYF; CDR3 DNA: TGTGCCATCAGTGAGTTCGGGACAGGTAGCACAGATACGCAGTATTTT; clone size: .; V gene: TRBV10-3; D gene: TRBD1; J gene: TRBJ2-3
CDR3 protein: CSGRGGYEQYF; CDR3 DNA: TGCAGCGGGCGTGGGGGGTACGAGCAGTACTTC; clone size: .; V gene: TRBV20-1; D gene: .; J gene: TRBJ2-7
CDR3 protein: CASSGQDNEKLFF; CDR3 DNA: TGTGCCAGCAGCGGCCAGGATAATGAAAAACTGTTTTTT; clone size: .; V gene: TRBV5-4; D gene: .; J gene: TRBJ1-4
CDR3 protein: CSVETDTDTQYF; CDR3 DNA: TGCAGCGTCGAGACAGACACAGATACGCAGTATTTT; clone size: few; V gene: TRBV29-1; D gene: .; J gene: TRBJ2-3
CDR3 protein: CASMLGTGEDEQYF; CDR3 DNA: TGCGCCAGCATGCTCGGGACAGGGGAAGACGAGCAGTACTTC; clone size: few; V gene: TRBV5-1; D gene: TRBD1; J gene: TRBJ2-7
CDR3 protein: CAYQDRVNYGYTF; CDR3 DNA: TGTGCCTACCAGGACAGGGTTAACTATGGCTACACCTTC; clone size: few; V gene: TRBV30; D gene: TRBD1; J gene: TRBJ1-2
CDR3 protein: CASSQNGAVPYEQYF; CDR3 DNA: TGTGCCAGCAGCCAAAACGGGGCCGTCCCCTACGAGCAGTACTTC; clone size: .; V gene: TRBV11-2; D gene: .; J gene: TRBJ2-7
CDR3 protein: CASSPGTSYEQYF; CDR3 DNA: TGTGCCAGCAGTCCTGGGACCTCCTACGAGCAGTACTTC; clone size: .; V gene: TRBV27; D gene: .; J gene: TRBJ2-7
CDR3 protein: CASSNQGTQPQHF; CDR3 DNA: TGTGCCAGTAGTAATCAGGGGACTCAGCCCCAGCATTTT; clone size: few; V gene: TRBV19; D gene: .; J gene: TRBJ1-5
CDR3 protein: CASMMTSGPYEQYF; CDR3 DNA: TGTGCCAGCATGATGACTAGCGGTCCCTACGAGCAGTACTTC; clone size: .; V gene: TRBV2; D gene: TRBD2; J gene: TRBJ2-7
CDR3 protein: CASSQDLQGIMNTEAFF; CDR3 DNA: TGTGCCAGCAGCCAAGATCTACAGGGGATCATGAACACTGAAGCTTTCTTT; clone size: .; V gene: TRBV4-2; D gene: TRBD1; J gene: TRBJ1-1